This T cell receptor (beta chain) is drawn from a study of blood T cell repertoires in COVID-19. Study-wide background: Samples taken during acute and convalescent COVID-19 were collected in the United States, Italy and Spain.

The CDR3 has 14 residues. In germline, CDR1 is MNHNY, CDR2 SVGAGI (reference sequence). The V end lost 2 bases, the J end lost 7 bases, and 9 bases lay between the germline ends. Original processing methods: Amplification with reference gene primers provided the estimates of nucleated cell counts. This table comes from immunoSEQ multiplex PCR, and its TCRdb copy is limited to in-frame clones, with some not included. The V and J calls and clone size were taken over from that table, and D and trimming were inferred from the DNA. The sample has 150,000 to 160,000 clones, around 83% seen once. The sample consisted of peripheral blood. V is TRBV6-6 and J is TRBJ1-6; D call uncertain. The sequence derives from a woman aged 45-65 years with acute or convalescent COVID-19. The CDR3 loop reads CASSYPEANSPLHF. Here the CDR3 DNA reads TGTGCCAGCAGTTACCCCGAGGCCAATTCACCCCTCCACTTT.